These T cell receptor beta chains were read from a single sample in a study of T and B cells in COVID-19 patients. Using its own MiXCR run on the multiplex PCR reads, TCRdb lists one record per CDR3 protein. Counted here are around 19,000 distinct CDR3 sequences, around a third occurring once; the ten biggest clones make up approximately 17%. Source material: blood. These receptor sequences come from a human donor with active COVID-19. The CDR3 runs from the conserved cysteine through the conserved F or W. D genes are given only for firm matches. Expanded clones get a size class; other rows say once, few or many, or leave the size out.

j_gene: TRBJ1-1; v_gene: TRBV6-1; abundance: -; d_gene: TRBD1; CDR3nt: TGTGCCAGCAGTCATGGACAGGGGAGGGAGGCTTTCTTT; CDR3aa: CASSHGQGREAFF
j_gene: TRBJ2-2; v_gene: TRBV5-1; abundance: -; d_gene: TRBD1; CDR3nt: TGCGCCAGCAGCTGGGCAGGGGGCGCAGACACCGGGGAGCTGTTTTTT; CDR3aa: CASSWAGGADTGELFF
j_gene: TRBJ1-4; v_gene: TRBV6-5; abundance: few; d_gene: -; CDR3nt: TGTGCCAGCAGTGCTTTGAACCCTCCAGGTGAAAAACTGTTTTTT; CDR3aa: CASSALNPPGEKLFF
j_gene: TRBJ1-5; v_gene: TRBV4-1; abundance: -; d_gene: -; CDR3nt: TGCGCCAGCAGCCAAGATCCGGACCTTAGCAATCAGCCCCAGCATTTT; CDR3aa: CASSQDPDLSNQPQHF
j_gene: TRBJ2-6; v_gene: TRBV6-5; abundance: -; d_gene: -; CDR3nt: TGTGCCAGCAGTGAAAGGGACTCTGGGGCCAACGTCCTGACTTTC; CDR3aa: CASSERDSGANVLTF
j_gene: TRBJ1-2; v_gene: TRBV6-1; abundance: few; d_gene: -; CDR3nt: TGTGCCAGCAGTGAAATCGGTATAGGCTATGGCTACACCTTC; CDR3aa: CASSEIGIGYGYTF
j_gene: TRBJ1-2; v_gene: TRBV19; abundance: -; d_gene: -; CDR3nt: TGTGCCAGTAGTATCGGGGCCCCGGGCGGCTACACCTTC; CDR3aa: CASSIGAPGGYTF
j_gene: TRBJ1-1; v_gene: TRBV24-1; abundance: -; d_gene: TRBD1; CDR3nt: TGTGCCACGGGACTAAAAACAGGGGCGGCTTTCTTT; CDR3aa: CATGLKTGAAFF
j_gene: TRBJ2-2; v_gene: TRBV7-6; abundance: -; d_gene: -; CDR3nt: TGTGCCAGCAGCCCCATCGGGGGACCGAACACCGGGGAGCTGTTTTTT; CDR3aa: CASSPIGGPNTGELFF
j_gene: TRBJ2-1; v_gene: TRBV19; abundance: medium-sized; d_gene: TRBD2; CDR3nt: TGTGCCAGTAGTAACTGGGTAGCGGGGGACTACAATGAGCAGTTCTTC; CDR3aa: CASSNWVAGDYNEQFF
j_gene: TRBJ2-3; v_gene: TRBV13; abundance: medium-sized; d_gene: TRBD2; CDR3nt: TGTGCCAGCAGCTCGGGACTAGCGGGGTTCCAATTTGGCACAGATACGCAGTATTTT; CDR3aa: CASSSGLAGFQFGTDTQYF
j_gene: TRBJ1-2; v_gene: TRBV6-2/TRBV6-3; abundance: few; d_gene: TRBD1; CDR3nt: TGTGCCAGCAGAAGGACAGGCTCTAACTATGGCTACACCTTC; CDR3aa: CASRRTGSNYGYTF
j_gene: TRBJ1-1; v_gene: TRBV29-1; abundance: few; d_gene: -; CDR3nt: TGCAGCGTTATTACCCCAAGACAGTCCACTGAAGCTTTCTTT; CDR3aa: CSVITPRQSTEAFF
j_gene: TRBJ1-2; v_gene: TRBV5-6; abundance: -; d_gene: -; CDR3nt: TGTGCCAGCAGCTTGGCAAGGCGGCAGAACTATAACTATGGCTACACCTTC; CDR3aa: CASSLARRQNYNYGYTF
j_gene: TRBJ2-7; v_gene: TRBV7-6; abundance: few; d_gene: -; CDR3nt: TGTGCCAGCAGCTTAAGTCAGGGCGAGTATGGCGAGCAGTACTTC; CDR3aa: CASSLSQGEYGEQYF
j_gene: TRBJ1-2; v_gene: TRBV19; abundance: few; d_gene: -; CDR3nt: TGTGCCAGTAGTAGACTAAGACAGGTGAATGATAACTATGGCTACACCTTC; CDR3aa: CASSRLRQVNDNYGYTF
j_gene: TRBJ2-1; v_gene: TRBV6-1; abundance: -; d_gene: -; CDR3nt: TGTGCCAGCAGACTGGACGGGAGCTCCTACAATGAGCAGTTCTTC; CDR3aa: CASRLDGSSYNEQFF
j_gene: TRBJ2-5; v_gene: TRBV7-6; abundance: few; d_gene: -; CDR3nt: TGTGCCAGCAGCTTAGCGAGGCTGCAAGAGACCCAGTACTTC; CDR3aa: CASSLARLQETQYF
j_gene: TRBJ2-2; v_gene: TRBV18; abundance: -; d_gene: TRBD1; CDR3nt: TGTGCCAGCTCACCAAAGGGACAGGGGTTCACCGGGGAGCTGTTTTTT; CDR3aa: CASSPKGQGFTGELFF
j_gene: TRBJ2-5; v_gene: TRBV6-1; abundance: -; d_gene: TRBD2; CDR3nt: TGTGCCAGCAGTTACTTGCTAGCGGGGGGGCCAGGAGAGACCCAGTACTTC; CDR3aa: CASSYLLAGGPGETQYF
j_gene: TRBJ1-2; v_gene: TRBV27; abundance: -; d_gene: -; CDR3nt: TGTGCCGGGGGAGGTGGCTACACCTTC; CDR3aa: CAGGGGYTF
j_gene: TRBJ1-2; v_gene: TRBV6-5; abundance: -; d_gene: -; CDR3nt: TGTGCCAGCAAGGGGGGAACAGCCGCTCGGGAAGGCTACACCTTC; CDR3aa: CASKGGTAAREGYTF
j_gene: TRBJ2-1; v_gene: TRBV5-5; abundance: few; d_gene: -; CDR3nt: TGTGCCAGCAGCCTCTTGGGGGTCGATGAGCAGTTCTTC; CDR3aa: CASSLLGVDEQFF
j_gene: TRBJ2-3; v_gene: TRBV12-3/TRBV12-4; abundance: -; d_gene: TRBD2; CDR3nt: TGTGCCAGCACCATAAGCGGGGGTAAAACAGATACGCAGTATTTT; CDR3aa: CASTISGGKTDTQYF
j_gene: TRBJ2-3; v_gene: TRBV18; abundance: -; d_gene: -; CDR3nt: TGTGCCAGCTCCCCCAGGGGGGCTTCTAGCACAGATACGCAGTATTTT; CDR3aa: CASSPRGASSTDTQYF
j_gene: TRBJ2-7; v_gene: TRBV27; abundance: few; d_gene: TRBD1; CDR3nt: TGTGCCAGCAGTGCATCGACAGGGACCTCCTACGAGCAGTACTTC; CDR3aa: CASSASTGTSYEQYF
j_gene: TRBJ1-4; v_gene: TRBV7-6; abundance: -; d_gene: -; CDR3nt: TGTGCCAGCACTAGTACAGGGAAACTGTTTTTT; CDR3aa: CASTSTGKLFF
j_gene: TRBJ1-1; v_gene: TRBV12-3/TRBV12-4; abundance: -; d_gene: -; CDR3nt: TGTGCCAGCAGTTTTAGACCGAGGTGGTCGGACACTGAAGCTTTCTTT; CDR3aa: CASSFRPRWSDTEAFF
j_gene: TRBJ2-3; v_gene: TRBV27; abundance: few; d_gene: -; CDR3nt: TGTGCCAGCAGCCAGGATTTAAGAGCCGCCCCAGATACGCAGTATTTT; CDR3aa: CASSQDLRAAPDTQYF
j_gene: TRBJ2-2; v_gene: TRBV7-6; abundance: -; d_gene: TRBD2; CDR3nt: TGTGCCAGCAGCCCGAGACTAGCGGGGGGGCGGTCTAGCGGGGAGCTGTTTTTT; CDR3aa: CASSPRLAGGRSSGELFF
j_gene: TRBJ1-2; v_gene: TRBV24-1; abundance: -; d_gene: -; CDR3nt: TGTGCCACCAGTGACCCCATTACCCCACCCAACTATGGCTACACCTTC; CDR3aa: CATSDPITPPNYGYTF
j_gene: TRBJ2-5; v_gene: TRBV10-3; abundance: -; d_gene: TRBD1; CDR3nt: TGTGCCATCAGCCCCATAACCGGGACAGGGAAAGAGACCCAGTACTTC; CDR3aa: CAISPITGTGKETQYF
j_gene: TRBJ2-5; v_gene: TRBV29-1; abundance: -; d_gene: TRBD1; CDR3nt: TGCAGCGTTGCCGGGACAGGGGGAGAGACCCAGTACTTC; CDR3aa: CSVAGTGGETQYF
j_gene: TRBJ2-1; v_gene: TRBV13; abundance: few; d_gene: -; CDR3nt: TGTGCCAGCAGCTCATTTTGGGGAGCGGTTAATGAGCAGTTCTTC; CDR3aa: CASSSFWGAVNEQFF
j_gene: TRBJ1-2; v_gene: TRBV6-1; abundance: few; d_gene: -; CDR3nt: TGTGCCAGCAGTGAAGCGGAAACCTATGGCTACACCTTC; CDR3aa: CASSEAETYGYTF
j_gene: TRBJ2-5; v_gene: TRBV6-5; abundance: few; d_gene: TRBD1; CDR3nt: TGTGCCAGCAGGTTATCACCGGGACAGGGTGAGACCCAGTACTTC; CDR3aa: CASRLSPGQGETQYF
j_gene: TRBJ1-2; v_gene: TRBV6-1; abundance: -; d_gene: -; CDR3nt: TGTGCCAGCAGTGAGGCCGTTTCTAACTATGGCTACACCTTC; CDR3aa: CASSEAVSNYGYTF
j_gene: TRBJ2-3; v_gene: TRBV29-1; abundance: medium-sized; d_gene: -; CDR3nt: TGCAGCGTTGAAGAAGGGTTGGGCACAGATACGCAGTATTTT; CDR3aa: CSVEEGLGTDTQYF
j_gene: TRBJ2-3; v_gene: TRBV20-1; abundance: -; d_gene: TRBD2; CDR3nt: TGCAGTGCTGTGCAAGGGAGACTAGCGGGGGGGGTAGATACGCAGTATTTT; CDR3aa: CSAVQGRLAGGVDTQYF
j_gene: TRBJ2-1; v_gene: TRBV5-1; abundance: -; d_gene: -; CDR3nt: TGCGCCAGTGGAAGGGACGGCCGCGATGAGCAGTTCTTC; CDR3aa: CASGRDGRDEQFF
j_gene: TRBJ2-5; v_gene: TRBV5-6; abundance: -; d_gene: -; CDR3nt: TGTGCCAGCAGCTTGGTGGACTATCAAGAGACCCAGTACTTC; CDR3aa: CASSLVDYQETQYF
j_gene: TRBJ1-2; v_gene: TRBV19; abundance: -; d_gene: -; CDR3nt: TGTGCCAGTAGTACTAGTCGACAGACCCGGACCACCTTC; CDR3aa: CASSTSRQTRTTF
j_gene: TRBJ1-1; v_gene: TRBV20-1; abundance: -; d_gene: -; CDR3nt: TGCAGTGCTATTTCGGCCGACGAGGGTTATACTGAAGCTTTCTTT; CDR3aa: CSAISADEGYTEAFF
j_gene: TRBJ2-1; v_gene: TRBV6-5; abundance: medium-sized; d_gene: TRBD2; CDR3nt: TGTGCCAGCAGTTACCGTCCTAGCGGGGTTAATGAGCAGTTCTTC; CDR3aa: CASSYRPSGVNEQFF
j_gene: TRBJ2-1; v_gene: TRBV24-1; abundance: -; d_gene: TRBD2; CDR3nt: TGTGCCACCAGTGTGCGCAGGGCGGGGGGCCACAATGAGCAGTTCTTC; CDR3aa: CATSVRRAGGHNEQFF